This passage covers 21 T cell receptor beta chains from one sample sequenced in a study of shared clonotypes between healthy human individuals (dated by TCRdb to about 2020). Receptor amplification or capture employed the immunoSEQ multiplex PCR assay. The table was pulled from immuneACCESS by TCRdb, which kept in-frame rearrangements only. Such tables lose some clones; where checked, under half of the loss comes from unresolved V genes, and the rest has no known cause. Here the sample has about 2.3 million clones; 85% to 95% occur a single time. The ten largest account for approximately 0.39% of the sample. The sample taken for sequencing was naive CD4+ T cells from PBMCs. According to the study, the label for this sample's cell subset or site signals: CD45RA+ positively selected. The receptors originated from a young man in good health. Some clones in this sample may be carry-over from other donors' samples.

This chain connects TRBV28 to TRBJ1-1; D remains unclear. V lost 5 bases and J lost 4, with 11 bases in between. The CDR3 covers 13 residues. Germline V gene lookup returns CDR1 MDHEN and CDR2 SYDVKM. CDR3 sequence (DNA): TGTGCCAGCAGTCAGGACCCCCCCACTGAAGCTTTCTTT. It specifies CASSQDPPTEAFF.

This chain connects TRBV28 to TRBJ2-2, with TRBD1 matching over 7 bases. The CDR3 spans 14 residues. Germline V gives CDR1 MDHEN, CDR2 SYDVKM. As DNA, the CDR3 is TGTGCGACGTCCCCGACAGGGCACACCGGGGAGCTGTTTTTT. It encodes CATSPTGHTGELFF.

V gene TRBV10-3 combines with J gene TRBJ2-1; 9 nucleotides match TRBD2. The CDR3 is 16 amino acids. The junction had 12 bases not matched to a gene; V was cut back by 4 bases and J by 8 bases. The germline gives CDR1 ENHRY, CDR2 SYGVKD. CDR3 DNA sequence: TGTGCCATCAGTGTTAGCGCGGGAGGGTATCGAGATGAGCAGTTCTTC. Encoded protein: CAISVSAGGYRDEQFF.

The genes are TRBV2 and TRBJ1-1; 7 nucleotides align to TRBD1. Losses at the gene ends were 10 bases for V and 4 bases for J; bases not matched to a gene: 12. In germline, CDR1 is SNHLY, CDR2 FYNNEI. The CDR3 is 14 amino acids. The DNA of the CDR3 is TGTGCCACCCTACAAGGGGGCGCGGGCACTGAAGCTTTCTTT. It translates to CATLQGGAGTEAFF.

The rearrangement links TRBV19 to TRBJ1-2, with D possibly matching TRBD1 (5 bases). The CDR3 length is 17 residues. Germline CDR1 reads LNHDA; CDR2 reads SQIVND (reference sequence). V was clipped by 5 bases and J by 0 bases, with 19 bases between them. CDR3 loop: CASSGLREGEANYGYTF. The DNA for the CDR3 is TGTGCCAGTAGTGGTCTCCGAGAAGGGGAAGCTAACTATGGCTACACCTTC.

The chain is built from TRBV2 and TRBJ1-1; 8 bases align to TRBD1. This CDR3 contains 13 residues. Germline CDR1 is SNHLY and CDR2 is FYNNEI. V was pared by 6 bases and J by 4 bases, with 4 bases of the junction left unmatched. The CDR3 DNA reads TGTGCCAGCAGAGTACAGGGGGGCACTGAAGCTTTCTTT. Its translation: CASRVQGGTEAFF.

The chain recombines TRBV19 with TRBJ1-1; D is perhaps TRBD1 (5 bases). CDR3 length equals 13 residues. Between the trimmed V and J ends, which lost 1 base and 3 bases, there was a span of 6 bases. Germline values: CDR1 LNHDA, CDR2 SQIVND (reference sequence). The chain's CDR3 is CASSIGRDTEAFF. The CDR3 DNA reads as TGTGCCAGTAGTATAGGCAGGGACACTGAAGCTTTCTTT.

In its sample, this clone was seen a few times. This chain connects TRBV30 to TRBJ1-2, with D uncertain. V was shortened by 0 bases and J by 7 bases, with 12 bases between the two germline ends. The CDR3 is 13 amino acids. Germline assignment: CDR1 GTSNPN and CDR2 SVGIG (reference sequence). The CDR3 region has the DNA TGTGCCTGGAGTGTAGGGCCAGGTTCTGGCTACACCTTC. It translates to CAWSVGPGSGYTF.

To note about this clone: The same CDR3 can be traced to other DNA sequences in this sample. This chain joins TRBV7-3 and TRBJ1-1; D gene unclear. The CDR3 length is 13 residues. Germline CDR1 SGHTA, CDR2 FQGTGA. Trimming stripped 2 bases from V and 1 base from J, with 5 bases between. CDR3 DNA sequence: TGTGCCAGCAGCTTACTCCAGAACACTGAAGCTTTCTTT. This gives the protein CASSLLQNTEAFF.

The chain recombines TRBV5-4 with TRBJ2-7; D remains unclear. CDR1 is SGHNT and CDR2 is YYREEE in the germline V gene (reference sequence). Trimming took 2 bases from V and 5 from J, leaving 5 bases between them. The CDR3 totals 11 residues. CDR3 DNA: TGTGCCAGCAGCTTAAGGCACGAGCAGTACTTC. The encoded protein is CASSLRHEQYF.

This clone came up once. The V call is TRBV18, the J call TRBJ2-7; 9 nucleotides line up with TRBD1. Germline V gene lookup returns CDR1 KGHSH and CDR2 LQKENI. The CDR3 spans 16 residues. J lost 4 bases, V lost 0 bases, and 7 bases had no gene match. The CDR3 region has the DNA TGTGCCAGCTCACCACCCTCCCAGGACAGGGGTTACGAGCAGTACTTC. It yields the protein CASSPPSQDRGYEQYF.

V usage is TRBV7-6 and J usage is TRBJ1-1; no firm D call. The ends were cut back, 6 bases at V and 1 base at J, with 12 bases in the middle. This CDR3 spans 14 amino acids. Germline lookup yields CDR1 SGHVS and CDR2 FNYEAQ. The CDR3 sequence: CASSRITANTEAFF. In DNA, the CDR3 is TGTGCCAGCAGTCGTATAACGGCGAACACTGAAGCTTTCTTT. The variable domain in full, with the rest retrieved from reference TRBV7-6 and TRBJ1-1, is GAGVSQSPRYKVTKRGQDVALRCDPISGHVSLYWYRQALGQGPEFLTYFNYEAQQDKSGLPNDRFSAERPEGSISTLTIQRTEQRDSAMYRCASSRITANTEAFFGQGTRLTVV.

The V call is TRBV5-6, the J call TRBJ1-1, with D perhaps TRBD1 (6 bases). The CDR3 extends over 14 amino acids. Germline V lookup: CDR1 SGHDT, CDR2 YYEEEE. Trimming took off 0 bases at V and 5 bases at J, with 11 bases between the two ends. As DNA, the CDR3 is TGTGCCAGCAGCTTGGGTAACAGGGAGACTGAAGCTTTCTTT. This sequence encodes CASSLGNRETEAFF.

The CDR3: CASSLGVRTGATDTQYF. The CDR3 nucleotides are TGTGCCAGCAGCTTAGGGGTACGGACAGGGGCAACAGATACGCAGTATTTT. This rearrangement joins TRBV7-6 to TRBJ2-3, with 9 bases fitting TRBD1. V was clipped by 1 base and J by 3 bases; unmatched bases: 8. The germline V gene encodes CDR1 SGHVS and CDR2 FNYEAQ. This CDR3 is 17 amino acids long. The whole variable domain, filled in from reference TRBV7-6 and TRBJ2-3, reads GAGVSQSPRYKVTKRGQDVALRCDPISGHVSLYWYRQALGQGPEFLTYFNYEAQQDKSGLPNDRFSAERPEGSISTLTIQRTEQRDSAMYRCASSLGVRTGATDTQYFGPGTRLTVL.

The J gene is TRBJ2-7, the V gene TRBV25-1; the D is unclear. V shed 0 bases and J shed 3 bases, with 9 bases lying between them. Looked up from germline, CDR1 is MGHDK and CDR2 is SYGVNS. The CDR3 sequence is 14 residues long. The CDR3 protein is CASSEYGALYEQYF. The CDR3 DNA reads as TGTGCCAGCAGTGAATATGGCGCCCTCTACGAGCAGTACTTC.

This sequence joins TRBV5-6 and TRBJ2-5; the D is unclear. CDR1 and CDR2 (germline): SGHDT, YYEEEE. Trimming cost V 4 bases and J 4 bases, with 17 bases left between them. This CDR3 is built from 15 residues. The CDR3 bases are TGTGCCAGCAGCCCAATTGTAGGGCTCGGAGAGACCCAGTACTTC. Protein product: CASSPIVGLGETQYF.

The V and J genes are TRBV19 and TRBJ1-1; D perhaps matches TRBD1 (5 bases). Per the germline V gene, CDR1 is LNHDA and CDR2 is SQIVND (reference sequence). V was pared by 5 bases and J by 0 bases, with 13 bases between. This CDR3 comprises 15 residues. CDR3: CASSGSGTVNTEAFF. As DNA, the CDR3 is TGTGCCAGTAGTGGGTCCGGGACCGTGAACACTGAAGCTTTCTTT.

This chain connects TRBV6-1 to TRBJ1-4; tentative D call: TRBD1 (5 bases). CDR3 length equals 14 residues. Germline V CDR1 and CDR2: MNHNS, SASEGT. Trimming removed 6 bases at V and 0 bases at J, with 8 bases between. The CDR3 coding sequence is TGTGCCAGCAGCCCGACAGCAACTAATGAAAAACTGTTTTTT. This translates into CASSPTATNEKLFF.

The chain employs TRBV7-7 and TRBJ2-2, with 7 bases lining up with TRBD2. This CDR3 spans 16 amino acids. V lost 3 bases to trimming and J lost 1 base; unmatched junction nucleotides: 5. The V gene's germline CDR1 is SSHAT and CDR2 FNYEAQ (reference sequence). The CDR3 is CASSFQAGENTGELFF. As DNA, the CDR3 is TGTGCCAGCAGCTTTCAGGCGGGAGAGAACACCGGGGAGCTGTTTTTT.

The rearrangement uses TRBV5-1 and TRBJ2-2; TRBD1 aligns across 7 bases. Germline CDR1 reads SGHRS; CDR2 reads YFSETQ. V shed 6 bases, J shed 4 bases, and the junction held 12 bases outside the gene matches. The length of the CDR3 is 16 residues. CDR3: CASTPGAGGSTGELFF. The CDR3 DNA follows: TGCGCCAGCACCCCAGGGGCAGGGGGAAGCACCGGGGAGCTGTTTTTT. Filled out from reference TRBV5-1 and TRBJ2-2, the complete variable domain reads KAGVTQTPRYLIKTRGQQVTLSCSPISGHRSVSWYQQTPGQGLQFLFEYFSETQRNKGNFPGRFSGRQFSNSRSEMNVSTLELGDSALYLCASTPGAGGSTGELFFGEGSRLTVL.

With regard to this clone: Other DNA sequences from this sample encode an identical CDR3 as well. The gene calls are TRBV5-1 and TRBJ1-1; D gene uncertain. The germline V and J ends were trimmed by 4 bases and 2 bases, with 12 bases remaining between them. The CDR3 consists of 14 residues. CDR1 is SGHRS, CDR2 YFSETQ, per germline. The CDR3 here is CASSLSTGNTEAFF. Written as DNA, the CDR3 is TGCGCCAGCAGCCTCTCGACGGGAAACACTGAAGCTTTCTTT.